The 19 T cell receptor beta chains reported below all come from one sample, sequenced in a study of T cell repertoires in cytomegalovirus infection. In TCRdb, the reads were re-called with MiXCR into one record per CDR3 protein. The data contain 300,000 to 400,000 distinct CDR3 sequences, 15% to 20% of them seen just once; the ten biggest clones take up roughly 8.7%. Sequences were obtained from PBMCs. These receptor sequences come from a human donor in good health (CMV status not recorded). Some clones in this sample may be carry-over from other donors' samples.

V gene TRBV29-1 combines with J gene TRBJ2-1; no clear D. Germline assignment: CDR1 SQVTM and CDR2 ANQGSEA. This CDR3 is 12 amino acids long. The V gene lost 6 bases and the J gene lost 8 bases, with 14 bases spanning the gap. The CDR3 nucleotides read TGCAGCGTACCCGCCACTCCTGATGAGCAGTTCTTC. Protein sequence: CSVPATPDEQFF.

The genes are TRBV2 and TRBJ2-1, with D possibly matching TRBD2 (6 bases). This CDR3 has 11 residues. V was pared by 7 bases and J by 10 bases, with 11 bases between. Germline V gene sequence: CDR1 SNHLY, CDR2 FYNNEI. The CDR3 sequence is CASNEAGEQFF. For the CDR3, the DNA is TGTGCCAGCAACGAGGCGGGGGAGCAGTTCTTC. The full variable domain, in which reference TRBV2 and TRBJ2-1 provide the parts outside the CDR3, is EPEVTQTPSHQVTQMGQEVILRCVPISNHLYFYWYRQILGQKVEFLVSFYNNEISEKSEIFDDQFSVERPDGSNFTLKIRSTKLEDSAMYFCASNEAGEQFFGPGTRLTVL.

There are a few counts of this clonotype. The chain joins TRBV11-2 to TRBJ1-6, with D tentatively TRBD1 (6 bases). The CDR3 length is 15 residues. V lost 5 bases, J lost 9 bases, and 17 bases lay in between. CDR1 is SGHAT and CDR2 is FQNNGV in the germline V gene. CDR3 DNA sequence: TGTGCCAGCAGCACAACGGGACACAACGTTTCACCCCTCCACTTT. Its protein product is CASSTTGHNVSPLHF.

This clonotype was picked up a small number of times. The gene calls are TRBV6-6 and TRBJ2-1; possibly TRBD1 for D (5 bases). The CDR3 extends over 16 amino acids. V lost 0 bases and J 3 bases, leaving 12 bases between the germline ends. Germline V gene data show CDR1 as MNHNY and CDR2 as SVGAGI (reference sequence). The CDR3 here is CASSYSRTRNYNEQFF. The CDR3 nucleotides are TGTGCCAGCAGTTACTCAAGGACAAGGAACTACAATGAGCAGTTCTTC.

The V gene is TRBV7-2, the J gene TRBJ2-1; 7 bases are shared with TRBD2. Looked up from germline, CDR1 is SGHTA and CDR2 is FQGNSA. The CDR3 runs to 18 residues. V was clipped by 2 bases and J by 3 bases; unmatched bases: 13. CDR3 bases: TGTGCCAGCAGCTTATGGGCCGGAGGTAGCGGGTACTACAATGAGCAGTTCTTC. It encodes CASSLWAGGSGYYNEQFF.

This clonotype was observed a handful of times. The chain combines TRBV4-1 with TRBJ1-3; D gene ambiguous. Trimming shortened V by 0 bases and J by 2 bases, and 5 bases separated the two germline ends. Germline V gives CDR1 MGHRA, CDR2 YSYEKL. CDR3 length: 14 amino acids. The CDR3 here is CASSQDRTGNTIYF. The CDR3 DNA is TGCGCCAGCAGCCAAGACAGGACTGGAAACACCATATATTTT.

This clonotype was found a few times. CDR3 sequence reads: CATLDSYAAEAFF. In DNA form, the CDR3 reads TGTGCCACTTTAGACAGTTACGCGGCTGAAGCTTTCTTT. The J gene is TRBJ1-1, the V gene TRBV6-5; maybe TRBD1 (5 bases). CDR3 length: 13 residues. V gave up 10 bases and J gave up 6 bases, with 18 bases separating them. Germline CDR1 and CDR2: MNHEY and SVGAGI.

This clonotype was seen at least ten times. The gene calls are TRBV6-1 and TRBJ1-1; possibly TRBD1 for D (5 bases). The CDR3 totals 14 residues. Between the trimmed V and J ends, which lost 6 bases and 4 bases, there was a span of 15 bases. Germline CDR1 MNHNS, CDR2 SASEGT. The CDR3 DNA reads TGTGCCAGCAGAGCCTTAGGAGGGGCCACTGAAGCTTTCTTT. It translates to CASRALGGATEAFF.

Only a few counts were recorded for this clonotype. The rearrangement joins TRBV11-2 to TRBJ2-5, with D possibly TRBD2 on 6 matching bases. The germline CDR1 and CDR2 sequences are SGHAT and FQNNGV. This CDR3 is built from 15 residues. V lost 2 bases to trimming and J lost 5 bases, with 15 bases between them. The CDR3 loop is CASSLTFGGMETQYF. CDR3 coding DNA: TGTGCCAGCAGCTTAACTTTTGGAGGGATGGAGACCCAGTACTTC.

There are many counts of this clonotype. This chain joins TRBV7-2 and TRBJ1-2, with D possibly being TRBD1 (5 bases). Germline V gene lookup returns CDR1 SGHTA and CDR2 FQGNSA. The CDR3 covers 14 residues. The V gene lost 2 bases and the J gene lost 4 bases, with 11 bases spanning the gap. The CDR3 DNA sequence: TGTGCCAGCAGCTTACCGGGACGCAGCTATGGCTACACCTTC. Its translation is CASSLPGRSYGYTF.

The chain combines TRBV2 with TRBJ2-3; D is uncertain. The germline V and J ends were trimmed by 7 bases and 6 bases, with 14 bases remaining between them. The CDR3 totals 13 residues. The germline gives CDR1 SNHLY, CDR2 FYNNEI. CDR3 in DNA: TGTGCCAGCACACTCACGAGTGGGGATACGCAGTATTTT. Its translation: CASTLTSGDTQYF.

V gene TRBV6-5 combines with J gene TRBJ2-2; the D is unclear. The CDR3 totals 12 residues. Trimming stripped 2 bases from V and 6 bases from J, with 4 bases between. Germline V gene lookup returns CDR1 MNHEY and CDR2 SVGAGI. The CDR3 DNA is TGTGCCAGCAGTTACGGAGCCGGGGAGCTGTTTTTT. Its protein product is CASSYGAGELFF.

This clonotype appeared a few times. The chain has TRBV6-5 and TRBJ1-1; 8 positions agree with TRBD1. Germline V lookup: CDR1 MNHEY, CDR2 SVGAGI. The CDR3 has 18 residues. With V trimmed by 2 bases and J by 0 bases, 11 bases remained unmatched. The DNA of the CDR3 is TGTGCCAGCAGTTACCAAATCAGGGGGCTTACAGTGAACACTGAAGCTTTCTTT. This codes for CASSYQIRGLTVNTEAFF.

This clonotype was counted only a few times. The chain employs TRBV12-3 or TRBV12-4 and TRBJ2-1, with D possibly being TRBD1 (6 bases). The CDR3 extends over 13 amino acids. The V end was cut by 6 bases, the J end by 10 bases, with 16 bases between. CDR3 sequence: CASSLTGTLEQFF. The CDR3 DNA sequence: TGTGCCAGCAGCCTAACCGGGACACTCGAGCAGTTCTTC.

This clonotype was recorded a few times. The genes are TRBV2 and TRBJ2-3; D is ambiguous. Trimming took 8 bases from V and 0 from J, leaving 12 bases between them. Germline-derived CDR1 and CDR2 are SNHLY and FYNNEI. The CDR3 length is 14 residues. In DNA form, the CDR3 reads TGTGCCAGCCCCGGAGCCTATAGCACAGATACGCAGTATTTT. This translates into CASPGAYSTDTQYF.

V is TRBV20-1 and J is TRBJ2-3; 8 bases match TRBD1. V lost 6 bases and J lost 8; bases outside the gene matches: 13. The length of the CDR3 is 14 residues. The germline V gene has CDR1 DFQATT and CDR2 SNEGSKA (reference sequence). The CDR3 DNA sequence: TGCAGTGCACGACAGGGGACACGCGCAGCTACGCAGTATTTT. Its protein is CSARQGTRAATQYF.

The genes are TRBV15 and TRBJ2-2; TRBD2 aligns across 11 bases. This CDR3 is 15 amino acids long. Germline V gene lookup returns CDR1 LNHNV and CDR2 YYDKDF (reference sequence). The junction had 5 bases not matched to a gene; V was cut back by 5 bases and J by 6 bases. CDR3 sequence reads: CATSPLAGEAGELFF. The DNA for the CDR3 is TGTGCCACCAGCCCACTAGCGGGAGAGGCCGGGGAGCTGTTTTTT.

This clonotype has more than one count but fewer than ten. The genes are TRBV5-4 and TRBJ2-1; 11 bases agree with TRBD2. V shed 5 bases and J 7 bases; nucleotides not matched to a gene: 11. Germline-derived CDR1 and CDR2 are SGHNT and YYREEE (reference sequence). The CDR3 has 16 amino acids. The CDR3 is CASSLAASGGLNEQFF. The CDR3 region has the DNA TGTGCCAGCAGTCTAGCGGCTAGCGGGGGGTTGAATGAGCAGTTCTTC.

This clonotype was detected ten times or more. The chain has TRBV7-9 and TRBJ2-2, with TRBD1 as a possible D gene (6 bases). The CDR3 has 14 residues. Germline loops: CDR1 SEHNR, CDR2 FQNEAQ (reference sequence). V lost 4 bases to trimming and J lost 5 bases, with 11 bases between them. The CDR3, as DNA: TGTGCCAGCAGCTACACAGGGTTGACCGGGGAGCTGTTTTTT. Translation gives CASSYTGLTGELFF.